Listed below are T cell receptor beta chains from one sample, sequenced in a study of cytomegalovirus exposure and HLA in healthy donors. Assay: immunoSEQ multiplex PCR; the TCRdb copy retains only in-frame clones and omits some. The sample records 190,000 or so clones, around 81% being singletons. The sequencing sample was made of PBMCs. The receptors were sampled from a woman between 18 and 29 years old in good health and CMV-seropositive. Both conserved end residues are part of each CDR3. A D gene is named only where the DNA matches it firmly. Only some rows state a clone size, as once, few, many or a class for expanded clones.

14	TRBV7-6	-	TRBJ2-1	-	CASSESLAYNEQFF	TGTGCCAGCAGCGAGTCATTGGCCTACAATGAGCAGTTCTTC
15	TRBV19	-	TRBJ1-1	few	CASTFAALPGTEAFF	TGTGCCAGTACTTTTGCTGCACTCCCGGGCACTGAAGCTTTCTTT
16	TRBV2	-	TRBJ2-7	-	CATSRQGAGGGNEQYF	TGTGCCACTTCTCGACAGGGTGCGGGGGGCGGTAACGAGCAGTACTTC
12	TRBV10-3	TRBD2	TRBJ2-5	-	CAAAGGQETQYF	TGTGCCGCCGCCGGGGGGCAAGAGACCCAGTACTTC
14	TRBV7-2	-	TRBJ2-5	-	CASSLAGAGQTQYF	TGTGCCAGCAGCTTAGCGGGGGCAGGGCAGACCCAGTACTTC
18	TRBV7-3	-	TRBJ1-4	-	CASSFEERRFRTNEKLFF	TGTGCCAGCAGCTTTGAGGAACGACGTTTTAGAACTAATGAAAAACTGTTTTTT
13	TRBV9	-	TRBJ2-1	-	CASSVTGSTEQFF	TGTGCCAGCAGCGTAACAGGGTCCACTGAGCAGTTCTTC
13	TRBV9	-	TRBJ2-7	-	CASSVDLTAEQYF	TGTGCCAGCAGCGTAGATTTGACAGCCGAGCAGTACTTC
15	TRBV6-5	TRBD1	TRBJ1-6	-	CASSYTTGGGSPLHF	TGTGCCAGCAGTTACACAACAGGGGGAGGCTCACCCCTCCACTTT
13	TRBV5-6	-	TRBJ2-2	-	CASSVPGDRELFF	TGTGCCAGCAGTGTTCCGGGGGATCGGGAGCTGTTTTTT
19	TRBV11-2	TRBD1	TRBJ2-7	-	CASSGWGQGMTRSSYEQYF	TGTGCCAGCAGCGGGTGGGGACAGGGAATGACCAGGAGCTCCTACGAGCAGTACTTC
16	TRBV11-2	TRBD2	TRBJ2-7	-	CASSRLERGLTYEQYF	TGTGCCAGCAGCCGGCTCGAGCGGGGACTTACCTACGAGCAGTACTTC
16	TRBV5-6	TRBD1	TRBJ2-1	-	CASSLVSGTGVNEQFF	TGTGCCAGCAGCTTGGTCTCCGGGACAGGGGTCAATGAGCAGTTCTTC
14	TRBV19	-	TRBJ1-3	once	CASSIRGAGNTIYF	TGTGCCAGTAGTATTCGGGGGGCTGGAAACACCATATATTTT
16	TRBV7-3	TRBD2	TRBJ2-1	-	CASTPSGGAPFGEQFF	TGTGCCAGCACCCCTAGCGGGGGGGCCCCATTCGGTGAGCAGTTCTTC
13	TRBV5-6	-	TRBJ2-7	-	CASSLDTAYEQYF	TGTGCCAGCAGCTTGGATACAGCCTACGAGCAGTACTTC
19	TRBV19	-	TRBJ1-1	-	CASSISRRRGIPMNTEAFF	TGTGCCAGTAGTATTAGCCGGCGGAGAGGGATCCCCATGAACACTGAAGCTTTCTTT
15	TRBV15	-	TRBJ1-5	-	CATSRDRIGSQPQHF	TGTGCCACCAGCAGAGATAGGATCGGGAGTCAGCCCCAGCATTTT
12	TRBV29-1	-	TRBJ2-1	once	CSVMEGRNEQFF	TGCAGCGTCATGGAGGGGAGGAATGAGCAGTTCTTC
10	TRBV10-1	-	TRBJ1-1	-	CASDTIEAFF	TGCGCCAGCGACACGATTGAAGCTTTCTTT
16	TRBV6-7	-	TRBJ2-7	few	CASSYATRPISYEQYF	TGTGCCAGCAGTTACGCAACTAGGCCCATCTCCTACGAGCAGTACTTC
17	TRBV28	TRBD1	TRBJ1-2	-	CASRGATGTGGFYGYTF	TGTGCCAGCAGGGGGGCAACCGGGACAGGGGGCTTCTATGGCTACACCTTC
17	TRBV11-1	-	TRBJ2-7	-	CASSLSSGSSLPYEQYF	TGTGCCAGCAGCTTAAGCTCCGGGTCGTCTTTACCCTACGAGCAGTACTTC
16	TRBV7-8	TRBD1	TRBJ1-3	-	CASSPNRGRAGNTIYF	TGTGCCAGCAGCCCCAACAGGGGTCGAGCAGGAAACACCATATATTTT
13	TRBV6-1	TRBD2	TRBJ2-3	-	CASSQGREATQYF	TGTGCCAGCAGTCAGGGACGGGAGGCCACGCAGTATTTT
15	TRBV19	TRBD1	TRBJ2-3	-	CASSIPGTGTDTQYF	TGTGCCAGTAGTATACCCGGGACAGGCACAGATACGCAGTATTTT
16	TRBV2	TRBD2	TRBJ2-1	-	CASSKGLAGHNNEQFF	TGTGCCAGCAGCAAGGGACTAGCGGGACATAACAATGAGCAGTTCTTC
15	TRBV9	-	TRBJ1-4	-	CASSVLGQTNEKLFF	TGTGCCAGCAGCGTCCTGGGACAAACTAATGAAAAACTGTTTTTT
17	TRBV27	-	TRBJ1-2	-	CASSRKLSDRQTYGYTF	TGTGCCAGCAGTCGAAAACTATCGGACAGACAGACCTATGGCTACACCTTC
15	TRBV27	-	TRBJ2-6	-	CASRPQASGANVLTF	TGTGCCAGCAGACCGCAAGCCTCTGGGGCCAACGTCCTGACTTTC
14	TRBV27	TRBD2	TRBJ2-7	-	CASGLAGVIYEQYF	TGTGCCAGCGGGCTAGCGGGGGTTATCTACGAGCAGTACTTC
15	TRBV7-9	-	TRBJ2-7	-	CASSLQGRSSYEQYF	TGTGCCAGCAGCTTACAGGGTCGGAGCTCCTACGAGCAGTACTTC
15	TRBV5-1	TRBD1	TRBJ2-2	-	CASRAGGADTGELFF	TGCGCCAGCAGGGCAGGGGGCGCGGACACCGGGGAGCTGTTTTTT
14	TRBV4-3	-	TRBJ1-6	-	CASSQAGVGSPLHF	TGCGCCAGCAGCCAAGCAGGGGTTGGCTCACCCCTCCACTTT
14	TRBV5-1	TRBD1	TRBJ2-7	-	CASSLGGQGYEQYF	TGCGCCAGCAGCTTGGGGGGACAGGGGTACGAGCAGTACTTC
15	TRBV27	TRBD2	TRBJ2-3	-	CASRAGGPRTDTQYF	TGTGCCAGCAGGGCGGGGGGGCCGCGGACAGATACGCAGTATTTT
17	TRBV7-8	-	TRBJ1-6	-	CASSLSSVSSYNSPLHF	TGTGCCAGCAGCTTATCATCGGTGAGCTCCTATAATTCACCCCTCCACTTT
20	TRBV4-1	-	TRBJ2-2	-	CASSHHRGLAVPINTGELFF	TGCGCCAGCAGCCACCACCGCGGGTTAGCGGTTCCTATTAACACCGGGGAGCTGTTTTTT
16	TRBV7-6	TRBD1	TRBJ1-3	-	CASSLGWDRESNTIYF	TGTGCCAGCAGCTTAGGCTGGGACAGGGAATCAAACACCATATATTTT
14	TRBV21-1	-	TRBJ2-1	few	CASKGGLVSPEQFF	TGTGCCAGCAAGGGGGGGCTGGTTTCGCCTGAGCAGTTCTTC
22	TRBV9	-	TRBJ1-3	-	CASSVAQETRDSLTERGNTIYF	TGTGCCAGCAGCGTAGCCCAGGAGACCCGGGACTCACTGACTGAACGTGGAAACACCATATATTTT
15	TRBV6-5	TRBD1	TRBJ1-5	once	CASSYGQGLGQPQHF	TGTGCCAGCAGTTATGGACAGGGGCTTGGTCAGCCCCAGCATTTT
15	TRBV4-2	TRBD2	TRBJ2-5	-	CASSQAAGEHETQYF	TGTGCCAGCAGCCAAGCAGCGGGGGAGCACGAGACCCAGTACTTC
17	TRBV7-9	TRBD2	TRBJ2-1	-	CASSPRLAGAASREQFF	TGTGCCAGCAGCCCCCGACTAGCGGGGGCAGCGAGTCGGGAGCAGTTCTTC